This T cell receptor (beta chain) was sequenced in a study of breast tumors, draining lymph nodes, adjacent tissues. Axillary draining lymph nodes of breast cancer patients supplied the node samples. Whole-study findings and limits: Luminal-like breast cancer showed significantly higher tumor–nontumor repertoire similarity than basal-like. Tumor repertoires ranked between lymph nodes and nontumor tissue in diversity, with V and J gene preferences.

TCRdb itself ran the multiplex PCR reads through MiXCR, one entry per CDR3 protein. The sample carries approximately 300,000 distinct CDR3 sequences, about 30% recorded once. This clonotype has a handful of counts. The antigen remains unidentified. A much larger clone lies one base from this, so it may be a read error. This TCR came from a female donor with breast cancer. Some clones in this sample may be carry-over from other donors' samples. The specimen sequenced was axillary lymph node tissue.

The CDR3 nucleotides are TGTGCCAGCACCAGACAGGCCGGCGCTAACTATGGCTACCCCTTC. Translating gives CASTRQAGANYGYPF. This rearrangement joins TRBV7-9 to TRBJ1-2; maybe TRBD1 (6 bases). Germline-derived CDR1 and CDR2 are SEHNR and FQNEAQ (reference sequence). This CDR3 spans 15 amino acids.